This TCR beta chain was identified during a study of a mutant IDH1 vaccine in newly diagnosed glioma (dated by TCRdb to the early 2020s). About the full investigation: Vaccination began 4-6 weeks after radiotherapy alone, or alongside temozolomide cycles in the chemotherapy-containing groups. Of the roughly 30 treated patients, about 60% were male and about 40% were female, and the mean age was approximately 37 years. Prior to enrollment, patients had been given standard therapy consisting of radiotherapy alone, temozolomide alone, or radiochemotherapy with temozolomide, with the combination given to most patients. Visit V12 was the week-35 safety follow-up and visit V13 was the week-47 end of study. Peripheral blood was collected at six visits: V03 (baseline), V05, V07, V10, V12 and V13. Longitudinal TCRB deep sequencing was done for 25 treated patients, wherever samples were available for exploratory analyses.

Study-wide findings and limitations: Vaccine-induced immune responses across multiple MHC alleles were detected in approximately 93% of patients. Pseudoprogression appeared unrelated to alterations in the top peripheral T cell clonotypes detected by TCRB sequencing. PBMC samples for TCRB deep sequencing were selected based on availability. The authors noted that analyses of patient blood samples could not be reproduced because of sample limitations.

With respect to this clone: Its antigen is currently not known. Base qualities are not provided; no much larger clone lies one nucleotide away.

The intended sense of this specimen's time point label: week 47, end of study. Each vaccine dose was 300 ug of a 20-mer mutant IDH1 peptide in Montanide, given subcutaneously with topical imiquimod. Eight vaccinations were administered to patients in weeks 1, 3, 5, 7, 11, 15, 19 and 23, corresponding to visits V03 through V10. Newly diagnosed WHO grade 3 or 4 IDH1-mutant astrocytomas showing loss of nuclear ATRX were present in the donors. The samples were drawn from NOA16, a multicentre, single-arm, open-label phase I trial in Germany that tested a mutant IDH1 peptide vaccine in humans for the first time. Genomic DNA for TCRB sequencing was extracted from EDTA blood using the DNeasy Blood and Tissue Kit. Libraries were built with the immunoSEQ multiplex PCR assay. Rearranged TCR beta chain sequences were amplified with the hsTCRB Kit following the manufacturer's protocol. Sequencing of TCRB libraries was carried out on an Illumina MiSeq. The source study handled its data this way. The proprietary platform of the kit vendor was used for demultiplexing, trimming and gene mapping. Imported from immuneACCESS, the table was reduced by TCRdb to in-frame sequences with V and J called. These copies leave out some clones; in studies compared against another copy, an unresolved V gene accounts for under half, and the cause of the remainder is not known. From that table come the V and J calls and clone size; the DNA was used to work out D and trimming. For this sample the table gives approximately 50,000 clones, of which 70% to 85% were detected only once. Jointly, the top ten make up around 4.7% of the sample.

Measured from the cysteine to the phenylalanine, the CDR3 is 15 residues long. Kept here is only the CDR3 DNA, which spans 45 bases and is read in frame from base 1. Looking up the germline V gene yields CDR1 MNHEY and CDR2 SVGAGI. The germline ends are 14 bases apart after V is trimmed by 6 bases and J by 5 bases. Recombination joined TRBV6-5 with TRBJ1-6; TRBD1 is possibly the D segment (6 matching bases). Sequenced material: PBMCs, taken from a glioma patient whose treatment included an IDH1 peptide vaccine. The TCR originated in a woman aged 40 to 55 with glioma. Some clones in this sample may be carry-over from other donors' samples. The DNA sequence is given as TGTGCCAGCAGCAGGGAGTCAGGGGATAATTCACCCCTCCACTTT. This encodes CASSRESGDNSPLHF.